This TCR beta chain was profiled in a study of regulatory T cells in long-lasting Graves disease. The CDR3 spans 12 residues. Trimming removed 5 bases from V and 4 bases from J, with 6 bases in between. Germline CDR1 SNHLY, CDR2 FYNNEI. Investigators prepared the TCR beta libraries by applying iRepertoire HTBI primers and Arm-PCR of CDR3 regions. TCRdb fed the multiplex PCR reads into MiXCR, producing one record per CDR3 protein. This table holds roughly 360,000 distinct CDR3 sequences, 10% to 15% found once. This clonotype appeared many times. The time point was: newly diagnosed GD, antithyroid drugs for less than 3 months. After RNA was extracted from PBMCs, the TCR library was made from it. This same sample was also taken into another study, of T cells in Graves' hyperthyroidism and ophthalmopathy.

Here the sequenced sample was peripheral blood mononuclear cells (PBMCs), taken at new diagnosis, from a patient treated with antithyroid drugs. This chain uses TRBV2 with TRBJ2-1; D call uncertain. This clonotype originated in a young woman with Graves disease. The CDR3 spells CASSPPYNEQFF. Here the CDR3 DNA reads TGTGCCAGCAGTCCCCCTTACAATGAGCAGTTCTTC.